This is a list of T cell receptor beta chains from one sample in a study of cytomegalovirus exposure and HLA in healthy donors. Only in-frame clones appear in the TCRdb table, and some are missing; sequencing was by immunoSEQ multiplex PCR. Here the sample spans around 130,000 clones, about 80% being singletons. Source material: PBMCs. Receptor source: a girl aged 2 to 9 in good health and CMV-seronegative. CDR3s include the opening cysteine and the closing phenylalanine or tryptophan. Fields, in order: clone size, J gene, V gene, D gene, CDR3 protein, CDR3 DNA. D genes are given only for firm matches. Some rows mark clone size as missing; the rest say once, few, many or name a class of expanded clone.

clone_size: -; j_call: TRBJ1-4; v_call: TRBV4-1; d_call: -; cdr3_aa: CASSPTLERATNEKLFF; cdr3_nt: TGCGCCAGCAGCCCGACCCTTGAGCGTGCAACTAATGAAAAACTGTTTTTT
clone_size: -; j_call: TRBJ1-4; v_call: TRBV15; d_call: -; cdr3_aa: CATSGTAGGIGEKLFF; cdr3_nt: TGTGCCACCAGCGGGACTGCGGGGGGCATAGGGGAAAAGCTGTTTTTT
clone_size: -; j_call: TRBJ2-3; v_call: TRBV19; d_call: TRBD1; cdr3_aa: CASSIPSRGQGSTDTQYF; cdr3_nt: TGTGCCAGTAGTATACCCTCTCGGGGACAGGGGAGCACAGATACGCAGTATTTT
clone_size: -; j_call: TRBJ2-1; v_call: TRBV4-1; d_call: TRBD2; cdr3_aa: CASSQVLAGLASTSYNEQFF; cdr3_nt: TGCGCCAGCAGCCAAGTCTTAGCGGGACTAGCAAGTACGTCCTACAATGAGCAGTTCTTC
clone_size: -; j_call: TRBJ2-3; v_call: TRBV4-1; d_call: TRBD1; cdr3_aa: CASSQNRGSTDTQYF; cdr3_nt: TGCGCCAGCAGCCAAAACAGGGGGAGCACAGATACGCAGTATTTT
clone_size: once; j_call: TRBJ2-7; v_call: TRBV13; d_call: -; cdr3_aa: CASSLVGNSDSRTVEQYF; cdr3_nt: TGTGCCAGCAGCTTAGTAGGGAATTCGGACAGTAGGACCGTAGAGCAGTACTTC
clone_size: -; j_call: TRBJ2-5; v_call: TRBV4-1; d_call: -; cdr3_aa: CASSQAGVGVETQYF; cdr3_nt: TGCGCCAGCAGCCAAGCGGGGGTGGGCGTGGAGACCCAGTACTTC
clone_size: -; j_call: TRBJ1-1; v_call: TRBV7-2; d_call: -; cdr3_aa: CASSLGSQPTEAFF; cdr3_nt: TGTGCCAGCAGCTTAGGGAGCCAGCCCACTGAAGCTTTCTTT
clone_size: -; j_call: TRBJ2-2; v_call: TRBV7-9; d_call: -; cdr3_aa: CASSSAWDLTNTGELFF; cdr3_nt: TGTGCCAGCAGCTCAGCTTGGGACTTAACGAACACCGGGGAGCTGTTTTTT
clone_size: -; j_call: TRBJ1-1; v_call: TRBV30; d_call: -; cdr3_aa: CAWIVGDTEAFF; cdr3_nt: TGTGCCTGGATAGTAGGGGATACTGAAGCTTTCTTT
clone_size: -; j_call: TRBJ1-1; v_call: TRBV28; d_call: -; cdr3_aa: CASSQAFSEAFF; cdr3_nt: TGTGCCAGCAGCCAGGCTTTTTCTGAAGCTTTCTTT
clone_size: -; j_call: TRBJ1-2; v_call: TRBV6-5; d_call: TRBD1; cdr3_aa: CASSYMGTGNGYTF; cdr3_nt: TGTGCCAGCAGTTACATGGGGACAGGGAATGGCTACACCTTC
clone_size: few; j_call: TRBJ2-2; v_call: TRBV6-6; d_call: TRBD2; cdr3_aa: CASSASGSWATGELFF; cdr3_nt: TGTGCCAGCAGCGCTAGCGGGAGTTGGGCAACCGGGGAGCTGTTTTTT
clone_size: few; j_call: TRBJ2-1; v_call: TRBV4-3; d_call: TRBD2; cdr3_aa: CASSTSGPVSSYNEQFF; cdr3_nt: TGCGCCAGCAGCACTAGCGGCCCTGTGAGCTCCTACAATGAGCAGTTCTTC
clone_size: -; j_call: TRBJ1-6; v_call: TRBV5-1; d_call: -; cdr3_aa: CASGGEHLDSPLHF; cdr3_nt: TGCGCCAGCGGGGGGGAGCATTTGGATTCACCCCTCCACTTT
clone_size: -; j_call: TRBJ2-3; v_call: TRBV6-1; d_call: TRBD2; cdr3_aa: CAGGTSGGVDTQYF; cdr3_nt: TGTGCCGGTGGGACTAGCGGGGGTGTAGATACGCAGTATTTT
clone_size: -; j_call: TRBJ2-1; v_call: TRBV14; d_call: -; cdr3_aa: CASSLVSGGFFNEQFF; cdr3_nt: TGTGCCAGCAGCCTGGTTTCCGGGGGATTTTTCAATGAGCAGTTCTTC
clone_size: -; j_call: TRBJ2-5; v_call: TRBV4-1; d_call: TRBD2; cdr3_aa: CASSQDFNGLAGVETQYF; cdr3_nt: TGCGCCAGCAGCCAAGATTTCAACGGACTAGCGGGAGTCGAGACCCAGTACTTC
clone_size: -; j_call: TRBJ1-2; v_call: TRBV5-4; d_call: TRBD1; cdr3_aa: CASSLDWQGGGYTF; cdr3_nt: TGTGCCAGCAGCTTGGATTGGCAGGGGGGCGGCTACACCTTC
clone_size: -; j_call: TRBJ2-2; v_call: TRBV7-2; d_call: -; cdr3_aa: CASSLRLGNTGELFF; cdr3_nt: TGTGCCAGCAGCTTACGACTAGGCAACACCGGGGAGCTGTTTTTT
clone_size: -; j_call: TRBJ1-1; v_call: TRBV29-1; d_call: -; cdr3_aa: CSVEVSRNTEAFF; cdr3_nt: TGCAGCGTTGAAGTTAGCAGGAACACTGAAGCTTTCTTT
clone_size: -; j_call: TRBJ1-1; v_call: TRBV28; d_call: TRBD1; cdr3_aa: CASSFDGLGTVNTEAFF; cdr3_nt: TGTGCCAGCAGTTTTGACGGGCTCGGGACAGTTAACACTGAAGCTTTCTTT
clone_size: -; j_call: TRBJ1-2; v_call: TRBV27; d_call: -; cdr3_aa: CASSLGAGYGYTF; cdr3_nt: TGTGCCAGCAGTTTAGGGGCAGGGTATGGCTACACCTTC
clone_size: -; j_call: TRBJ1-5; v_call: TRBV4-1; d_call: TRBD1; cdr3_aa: CASSQDLATGAPSFIHF; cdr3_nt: TGCGCCAGCAGCCAAGATCTTGCCACAGGGGCCCCGTCTTTCATCCATTTT
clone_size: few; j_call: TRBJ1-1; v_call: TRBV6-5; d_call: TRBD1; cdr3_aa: CASMPAGTGISEAFF; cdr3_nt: TGTGCCAGCATGCCAGCCGGGACAGGGATATCTGAAGCTTTCTTT
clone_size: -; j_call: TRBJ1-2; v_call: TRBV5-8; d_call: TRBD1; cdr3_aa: CASSTRQGDGYTF; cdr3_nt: TGTGCCAGCAGCACCCGACAGGGCGATGGCTACACCTTC
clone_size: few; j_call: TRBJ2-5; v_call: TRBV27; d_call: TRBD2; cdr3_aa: CASSLAGGLEETQYF; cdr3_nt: TGTGCCAGCAGTTTGGCGGGGGGCCTTGAAGAGACCCAGTACTTC
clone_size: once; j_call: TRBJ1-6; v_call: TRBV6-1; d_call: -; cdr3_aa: CASSDEVVQGNSPLHF; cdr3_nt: TGTGCCAGCAGTGACGAAGTGGTACAGGGCAATTCACCCCTCCACTTT
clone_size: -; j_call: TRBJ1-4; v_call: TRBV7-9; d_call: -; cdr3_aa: CASSLFQGGIDEKLFF; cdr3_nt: TGTGCCAGCAGCTTATTTCAGGGTGGTATAGATGAAAAACTGTTTTTT